The clone carrying this T cell receptor (beta chain) is a singleton in its sample. What it binds is unknown. This entry belongs to a study of PD-1 blockade in classical Hodgkin lymphoma. Overall study findings and caveats: CD8+ TCR diversity did not rise significantly by C4D1, unlike CD4+. Nivolumab initiated under 1 year post-ASCT led to patient exclusion.

Germline assignment: CDR1 SGHTA and CDR2 FQGNSA. This CDR3 comprises 14 residues. V lost 1 base, J lost 7 bases, and 11 bases lay in between. As to time point: cycle 4 day 1 (C4D1), after 5 to 7 weeks of nivolumab. Following autologous stem cell transplantation, relapse occurred in every patient, and exposure to brentuximab vedotin varied. Assay used: immunoSEQ multiplex PCR; TCRdb lists only in-frame clones, some missing. The sample holds approximately 100,000 clones, more than 80% seen once. This sequence was found in a human donor with classical Hodgkin lymphoma. The specimen was peripheral blood mononuclear cells (PBMCs), collected before the fourth cycle of nivolumab. V is TRBV7-2 and J is TRBJ2-1; D could derive from TRBD1 or TRBD2 (6 bases each). CDR3: CASSLDRRGNEQFF. CDR3 bases: TGTGCCAGCAGCTTAGACCGGAGGGGGAATGAGCAGTTCTTC. Using reference TRBV7-2 and TRBJ2-1 for the parts outside the CDR3, the full variable domain is GAGVSQSPSNKVTEKGKDVELRCDPISGHTALYWYRQSLGQGLEFLIYFQGNSAPDKSGLPSDRFSAERTGGSVSTLTIQRTQQEDSAVYLCASSLDRRGNEQFFGPGTRLTVL.